This passage covers 26 T cell receptor beta chains from one sample sequenced in a study of blood T cell repertoires in COVID-19. This table comes from immunoSEQ multiplex PCR, and its TCRdb copy is limited to in-frame clones, with some not included. The sample holds 120,000 or so clones; approximately 82% are singletons and the top ten take approximately 6.3%. The sequenced material came from peripheral blood. All receptors derive from an elderly man with active or convalescent COVID-19.

The rearrangement joins TRBV25-1 to TRBJ2-7; tentatively, D is TRBD1 (6 bases). V gave up 3 bases and J gave up 6 bases, with 15 bases separating them. Germline V gene sequence: CDR1 MGHDK, CDR2 SYGVNS. This CDR3 region has 14 residues. The DNA of the CDR3 is TGTGCCAGCAGTGATGGCAGGGGCCCTTTCGAGCAGTACTTC. Translated: CASSDGRGPFEQYF.

The rearrangement uses TRBV5-5 and TRBJ2-3, with D perhaps matching TRBD2 (7 bases). CDR1 and CDR2 (germline): SGHKS, YYEKEE (reference sequence). CDR3 length: 14 amino acids. Trimming took off 7 bases at V and 6 bases at J, with 18 bases between the two ends. The CDR3 sequence is CASWVGGRPDTQYF. The CDR3 DNA reads as TGTGCCAGCTGGGTGGGGGGGCGCCCCGATACGCAGTATTTT.

This chain connects TRBV11-3 to TRBJ2-2, with 9 bases aligning to TRBD1. Germline V gives CDR1 SGHNT, CDR2 YENEEA. Losses at the gene ends were 3 bases for V and 4 bases for J; bases not matched to a gene: 6. This CDR3 comprises 16 residues. CDR3 protein: CASSFGTGTSTGELFF. The DNA for the CDR3 is TGTGCCAGCAGCTTCGGGACAGGGACGAGCACCGGGGAGCTGTTTTTT.

The V call is TRBV27, the J call TRBJ2-7; D is possibly TRBD2 (5 bases). Trimming took 6 bases from V and 7 from J, leaving 25 bases between them. Looked up from germline, CDR1 is MNHEY and CDR2 is SMNVEV (reference sequence). CDR3 size: 16 residues. CDR3 coding DNA: TGTGCCAGCAGCCCGGCTCGGGCCTCCTCCTCGGGGGAGCAGTACTTC. Its protein is CASSPARASSSGEQYF.

The rearrangement uses TRBV7-3 and TRBJ2-7; maybe TRBD1 (5 bases). This CDR3 region has 14 residues. The ends were cut back, 3 bases at V and 0 bases at J, with 9 bases in the middle. From germline, CDR1 is SGHTA and CDR2 FQGTGA. CDR3 loop: CASSFGQNSYEQYF. CDR3 DNA sequence: TGTGCCAGCAGCTTTGGACAAAACTCCTACGAGCAGTACTTC.

V is TRBV9 and J is TRBJ2-5; a possible D gene is TRBD1 (6 bases). V was pared by 3 bases and J by 0 bases, with 9 bases between. The CDR3 runs 14 residues. Germline V gene lookup returns CDR1 SGDLS and CDR2 YYNGEE. CDR3 sequence (DNA): TGTGCCAGCAGCGCCGGGACAAACCAAGAGACCCAGTACTTC. Its translation is CASSAGTNQETQYF.

Turning to this clone: An end of the junction differs from the germline gene, which may be a read error. The chain couples TRBV5-1 to TRBJ1-6; D remains ambiguous. Germline CDR1 and CDR2: SGHRS and YFSETQ. The CDR3 spans 12 residues. The CDR3: CASSSSNSPLHF. DNA for the CDR3: TGCGCCAGCAGCTCCTCTAATTCACCCCTCCACTTT.

The CDR3 here is CASSILTGNSPLHF. Written as DNA, the CDR3 is TGTGCCAGCAGCATATTGACAGGAAATTCACCCCTCCACTTT. The chain joins TRBV21-1 to TRBJ1-6; TRBD1, as called in the table, went unchecked against the DNA. TRBV21-1 is marked as a pseudogene. The CDR3 length is 14 residues.

The V and J genes are TRBV7-8 and TRBJ2-2; D possibly corresponds to TRBD1 (5 bases). V was pared by 4 bases and J by 0 bases, with 12 bases between. Germline-derived CDR1 and CDR2 are SGHVS and FQNEAQ. The CDR3 consists of 16 residues. DNA for the CDR3: TGTGCCAGCAGCTCCACAGGAATCGCGAACACCGGGGAGCTGTTTTTT. This codes for CASSSTGIANTGELFF. Based on the CDR3 plus reference TRBV7-8 and TRBJ2-2, the full variable domain is GAGVSQSPRYKVAKRGQDVALRCDPISGHVSLFWYQQALGQGPEFLTYFQNEAQLDKSGLPSDRFFAERPEGSVSTLKIQRTQQEDSAVYLCASSSTGIANTGELFFGEGSRLTVL.

This clone showed up just a few times. V is TRBV7-2 and J is TRBJ2-1; 8 bases are a match to TRBD1. Germline V gene sequence: CDR1 SGHTA, CDR2 FQGNSA. This CDR3 has 16 amino acids. Trimming took 4 bases from V and 2 from J; bases not matched to a gene: 7. The CDR3 reads CASSSTGQGPYNEQFF. In DNA, the CDR3 is TGTGCCAGCAGCTCCACAGGACAGGGCCCCTACAATGAGCAGTTCTTC.

This clone has a single count. The rearrangement uses TRBV30 and TRBJ2-1; 11 bases fit TRBD1. This CDR3 region has 15 residues. The J segment lost 4 bases and the V segment lost 1 base, leaving 3 bases of the junction unmatched. From germline, CDR1 is GTSNPN and CDR2 SVGIG (reference sequence). CDR3 DNA: TGTGCCTGGAGTGGGGACAGGGGGGGATACAATGAGCAGTTCTTC. Residues: CAWSGDRGGYNEQFF.

This chain links TRBV10-3 with TRBJ1-6; 10 bases fit TRBD1. Germline V gives CDR1 ENHRY, CDR2 SYGVKD. The V and J ends lost 6 bases and 7 bases, in that order; junction bases with no gene match: 3. The CDR3 has 14 residues. The CDR3: CAIRTGGENSPLHF. For the CDR3, the DNA is TGTGCCATCAGGACAGGGGGCGAGAATTCACCCCTCCACTTT.

J is TRBJ1-4 and V is TRBV7-6; tentative D call: TRBD1 (6 bases). Germline values: CDR1 SGHVS, CDR2 FNYEAQ. V shed 1 base and J shed 6 bases, with 21 bases lying between them. This CDR3 region has 18 residues. This CDR3 is CASSLVLGTLPPDEKLFF. For the CDR3, the DNA is TGTGCCAGCAGCTTAGTTTTGGGGACACTTCCACCCGATGAAAAACTGTTTTTT.

The CDR3 protein is CSVWTSGAGELFF. The CDR3 region has the DNA TGCAGCGTTTGGACTAGCGGGGCTGGGGAGCTGTTTTTT. The chain joins TRBV29-1 to TRBJ2-2; TRBD2 aligns across 12 bases. There are 13 residues in the CDR3. J was trimmed by 8 bases and V by 5 bases; bases with no gene match: 3. The V gene's germline CDR1 is SQVTM and CDR2 ANQGSEA.

The CDR3 bases are TGTGCCAGCAGTGGGGGGCCGGGACAGGGTGCAGATACGCAGTATTTT. Protein product: CASSGGPGQGADTQYF. V usage is TRBV5-4 and J usage is TRBJ2-3; TRBD1 aligns across 9 bases. V shed 5 bases, J shed 4 bases, and the junction held 11 bases outside the gene matches. Per the germline V gene, CDR1 is SGHNT and CDR2 is YYREEE (reference sequence). This CDR3 region has 16 residues.

The genes are TRBV5-8 and TRBJ1-5; D might be TRBD1 (5 bases). Trimming took off 3 bases at V and 6 bases at J, with 13 bases between the two ends. The germline CDR1 and CDR2 sequences are SGHTS and YDEGEE. There are 14 residues in the CDR3. The CDR3 region has the DNA TGTGCCAGCAGCTCCCAGGGTTTGGGTCAGCCCCAGCATTTT. This sequence encodes CASSSQGLGQPQHF.

The V gene is TRBV5-4, the J gene TRBJ2-6; D call uncertain. The ends were cut back, 9 bases at V and 2 bases at J, with 15 bases in the middle. The CDR3 has 15 amino acids. Germline values: CDR1 SGHNT, CDR2 YYREEE (reference sequence). This CDR3 reads CATEPNSPGANVLTF. As DNA, the CDR3 is TGTGCCACCGAACCGAACAGCCCTGGGGCCAACGTCCTGACTTTC.

V gene TRBV6-6 combines with J gene TRBJ1-2; 8 bases line up with TRBD1. Germline CDR1 and CDR2: MNHNY and SVGAGI (reference sequence). The ends lost 0 bases at V and 6 bases at J; junction bases unmatched: 3. The CDR3 is 14 residues long. In DNA form, the CDR3 reads TGTGCCAGCAGTTACTCGATGACAGGGGATGGCTACACCTTC. Translating gives CASSYSMTGDGYTF.

The V and J genes are TRBV30 and TRBJ1-6; 7 bases match TRBD1. CDR3 length equals 15 residues. CDR1 GTSNPN and CDR2 SVGIG come from the germline V gene (reference sequence). V gave up 4 bases and J gave up 8 bases; unmatched junction bases: 11. This CDR3 is CAWKPKQGFDSPLHF. Written as DNA, the CDR3 is TGTGCCTGGAAACCCAAACAGGGGTTCGATTCACCCCTCCACTTT.

The chain employs TRBV3-1 (or the pseudogene TRBV3-2) and TRBJ2-7; D unclear. V lost 4 bases to trimming and J lost 3 bases, with 10 bases between them. The CDR3 runs to 13 residues. Looked up from germline, CDR1 is LGHDT and CDR2 is YNNKEL (reference sequence). In DNA form, the CDR3 reads TGTGCCAGCAGCCCGCAGCGACTCTACGAGCAGTACTTC. Translation gives CASSPQRLYEQYF.

This rearrangement joins TRBV5-5 to TRBJ2-5; tentative D call: TRBD2 (6 bases). Germline-derived CDR1 and CDR2 are SGHKS and YYEKEE (reference sequence). The V end was cut by 3 bases, the J end by 2 bases, with 23 bases between. The CDR3 loop spans 18 amino acids. The CDR3 spells CASSYFYLASGEQETQYF. Here the CDR3 DNA reads TGTGCCAGCAGCTACTTTTATTTAGCCTCGGGGGAACAAGAGACCCAGTACTTC.

The chain uses TRBV7-2 and TRBJ1-2; no clear D gene. Germline CDR1 is SGHTA and CDR2 is FQGNSA. V lost 0 bases to trimming and J lost 1 base, with 9 bases between them. The CDR3 contains 15 residues. The CDR3 protein is CASSLASGLNYGYTF. CDR3 DNA sequence: TGTGCCAGCAGCTTAGCTTCCGGACTTAACTATGGCTACACCTTC. Together with reference TRBV7-2 and TRBJ1-2, the CDR3 gives the full variable domain: GAGVSQSPSNKVTEKGKDVELRCDPISGHTALYWYRQSLGQGLEFLIYFQGNSAPDKSGLPSDRFSAERTGGSVSTLTIQRTQQEDSAVYLCASSLASGLNYGYTFGSGTRLTVV.

The J gene is TRBJ1-2, the V gene TRBV9, with D uncertain. CDR1 and CDR2 (germline): SGDLS, YYNGEE. Trimming removed 4 bases from V and 0 bases from J, with 10 bases in between. The CDR3 is 14 amino acids. CDR3 in amino acids: CASSPEGANYGYTF. The CDR3 DNA sequence: TGTGCCAGCAGCCCAGAGGGAGCTAACTATGGCTACACCTTC. Full variable domain (remainder filled in from reference TRBV9 and TRBJ1-2): DSGVTQTPKHLITATGQRVTLRCSPRSGDLSVYWYQQSLDQGLQFLIQYYNGEERAKGNILERFSAQQFPDLHSELNLSSLELGDSALYFCASSPEGANYGYTFGSGTRLTVV.

This clone came up a few times. The chain couples TRBV6-5 to TRBJ1-2; 9 bases map to TRBD1. The germline CDR1 and CDR2 sequences are MNHEY and SVGAGI. V gave up 9 bases and J gave up 8 bases; unmatched junction bases: 10. This CDR3 region has 13 residues. DNA for the CDR3: TGTGCCAGTGACAAAGACAGGGGGTACGGCTACACCTTC. Translated: CASDKDRGYGYTF.

The chain is built from TRBV7-2 and TRBJ2-5, with D uncertain. Germline CDR1 is SGHTA and CDR2 is FQGNSA. The CDR3 runs 15 residues. Between the trimmed V and J ends, which lost 1 base and 5 bases, there was a span of 14 bases. The CDR3 DNA reads TGTGCCAGCAGCTTAGTCTCCCGGGTTGGGGAGACCCAGTACTTC. As protein: CASSLVSRVGETQYF.

The V call is TRBV3-1 (or the pseudogene TRBV3-2), the J call TRBJ1-4; tentatively, D is TRBD1 (5 bases). Germline V gives CDR1 LGHDT, CDR2 YNNKEL (reference sequence). The CDR3 runs to 15 residues. V was trimmed by 4 bases and J by 0 bases, leaving 9 bases between them. CDR3 sequence reads: CASSLSRATNEKLFF. CDR3 sequence (DNA): TGTGCCAGCAGCCTCTCCAGGGCAACTAATGAAAAACTGTTTTTT.